The clone carrying this TCR beta chain was recorded at least ten times. Its antigen is unknown. The read finishes 3 residues shy of the CDR3 end, and the germline J gene is used to complete it. This sample stems from a study of T cell clonality in common variable immunodeficiency. The study, taken as a whole, reports: In common variable immunodeficiency, TCR beta chains reportedly carried fewer deletions and N-nucleotide insertions.

Germline V gene data show CDR1 as MNHNS and CDR2 as SASEGT. The J segment lost 5 bases and the V segment lost 3 bases, leaving 2 bases of the junction unmatched. The CDR3 contains 14 residues. The repertoire was sequenced with immunoSEQ multiplex PCR; TCRdb's copy has only in-frame clones and lacks some. The sample holds approximately 18,000 clones, and no clone turns up only once. The V gene is TRBV6-1, the J gene TRBJ2-7, with TRBD1 matching over 12 bases. The sequencing sample was made of peripheral blood mononuclear cells. The TCR sequence derives from a human donor with common variable immunodeficiency. The CDR3 reads CASSEGTGGDEQYF. CDR3 DNA (partial): TGTGCCAGCAGTGAGGGGACAGGGGGCGACGAG.